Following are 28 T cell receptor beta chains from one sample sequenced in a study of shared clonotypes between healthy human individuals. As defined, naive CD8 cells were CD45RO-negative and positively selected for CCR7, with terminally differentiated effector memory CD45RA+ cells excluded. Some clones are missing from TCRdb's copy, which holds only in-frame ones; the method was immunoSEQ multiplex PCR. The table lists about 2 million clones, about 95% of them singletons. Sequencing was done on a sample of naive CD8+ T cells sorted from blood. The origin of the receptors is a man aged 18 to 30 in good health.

The CDR3 protein is CASSLARTSGWDTQYF. The CDR3 nucleotides are TGTGCCAGCAGCTTGGCCAGGACTAGCGGTTGGGATACGCAGTATTTT. V is TRBV5-6 and J is TRBJ2-3; 10 nucleotides align to TRBD2. Unmatched junction bases numbered 7, after V lost 0 bases and J lost 6 bases. CDR1 is SGHDT, CDR2 YYEEEE, per germline. This CDR3 comprises 16 residues.

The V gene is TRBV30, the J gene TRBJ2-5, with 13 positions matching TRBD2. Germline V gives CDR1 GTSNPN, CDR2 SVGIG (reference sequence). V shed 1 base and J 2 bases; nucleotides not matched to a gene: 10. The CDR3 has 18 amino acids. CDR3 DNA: TGTGCCTGGAGTGAGCCCTCCCCGGGACTAGCGGGGCAAGAGACCCAGTACTTC. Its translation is CAWSEPSPGLAGQETQYF.

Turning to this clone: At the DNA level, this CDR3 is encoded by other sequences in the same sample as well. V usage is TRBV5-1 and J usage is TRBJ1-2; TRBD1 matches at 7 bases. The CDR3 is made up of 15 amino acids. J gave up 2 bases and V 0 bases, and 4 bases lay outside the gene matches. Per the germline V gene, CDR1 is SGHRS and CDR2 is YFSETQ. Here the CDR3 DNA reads TGCGCCAGCAGCTTGGGACAGGGCATAAACTATGGCTACACCTTC. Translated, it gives CASSLGQGINYGYTF.

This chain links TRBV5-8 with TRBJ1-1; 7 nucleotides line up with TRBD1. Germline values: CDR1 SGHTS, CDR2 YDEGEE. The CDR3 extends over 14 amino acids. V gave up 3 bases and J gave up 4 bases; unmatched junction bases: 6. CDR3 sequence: CASSYRTGATEAFF. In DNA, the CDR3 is TGTGCCAGCAGCTATAGAACAGGGGCCACTGAAGCTTTCTTT.

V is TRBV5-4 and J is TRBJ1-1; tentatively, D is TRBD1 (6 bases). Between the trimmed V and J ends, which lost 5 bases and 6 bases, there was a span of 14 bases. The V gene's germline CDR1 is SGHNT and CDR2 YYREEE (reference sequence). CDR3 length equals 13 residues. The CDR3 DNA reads TGTGCCAGCAGGGATCCGGGGGGCGCTGAAGCTTTCTTT. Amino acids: CASRDPGGAEAFF.

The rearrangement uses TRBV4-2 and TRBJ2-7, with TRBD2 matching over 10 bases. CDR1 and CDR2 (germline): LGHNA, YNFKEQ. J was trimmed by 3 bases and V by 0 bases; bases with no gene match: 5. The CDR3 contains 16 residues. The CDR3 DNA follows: TGTGCCAGCAGCCAAGATCCCGCTAGCGGGGGCTACGAGCAGTACTTC. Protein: CASSQDPASGGYEQYF.

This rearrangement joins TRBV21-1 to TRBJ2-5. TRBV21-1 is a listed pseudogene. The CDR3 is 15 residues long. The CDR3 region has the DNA TGTGCCAGCAGCCCCGACCGTCCGCCCTTAGAGACCCAGTACTTC. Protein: CASSPDRPPLETQYF.

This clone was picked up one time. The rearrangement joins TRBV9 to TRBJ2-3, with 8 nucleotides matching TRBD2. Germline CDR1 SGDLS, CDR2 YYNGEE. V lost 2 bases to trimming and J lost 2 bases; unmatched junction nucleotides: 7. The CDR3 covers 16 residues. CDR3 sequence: CASSVQAGATTDTQYF. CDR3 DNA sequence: TGTGCCAGCAGCGTTCAAGCGGGGGCGACCACAGATACGCAGTATTTT.

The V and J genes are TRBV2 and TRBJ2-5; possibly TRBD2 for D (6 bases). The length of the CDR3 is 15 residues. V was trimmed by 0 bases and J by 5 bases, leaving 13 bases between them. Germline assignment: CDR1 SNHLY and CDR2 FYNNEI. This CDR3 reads CASSEALREGETQYF. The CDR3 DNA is TGTGCCAGCAGTGAAGCGTTGCGGGAAGGGGAGACCCAGTACTTC.

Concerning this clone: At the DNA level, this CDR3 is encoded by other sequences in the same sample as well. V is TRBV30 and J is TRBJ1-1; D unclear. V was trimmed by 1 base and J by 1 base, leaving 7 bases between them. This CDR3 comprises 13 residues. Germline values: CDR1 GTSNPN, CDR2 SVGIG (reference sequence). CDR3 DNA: TGTGCCTGGAGTGAAGCAGGGAACACTGAAGCTTTCTTT. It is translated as CAWSEAGNTEAFF.

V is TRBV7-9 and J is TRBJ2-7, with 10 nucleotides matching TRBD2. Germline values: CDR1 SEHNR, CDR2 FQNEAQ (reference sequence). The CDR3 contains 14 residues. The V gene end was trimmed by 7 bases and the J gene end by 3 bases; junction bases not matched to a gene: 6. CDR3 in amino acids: CASISGRADYEQYF. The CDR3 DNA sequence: TGTGCCAGCATCAGCGGGAGGGCCGACTACGAGCAGTACTTC.

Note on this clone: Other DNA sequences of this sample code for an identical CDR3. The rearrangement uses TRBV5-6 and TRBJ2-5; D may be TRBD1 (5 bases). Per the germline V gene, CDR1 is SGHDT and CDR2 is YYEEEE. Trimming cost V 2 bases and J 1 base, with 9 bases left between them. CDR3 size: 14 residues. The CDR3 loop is CASSFGTGQETQYF. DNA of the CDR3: TGTGCCAGCAGCTTCGGTACAGGCCAAGAGACCCAGTACTTC.

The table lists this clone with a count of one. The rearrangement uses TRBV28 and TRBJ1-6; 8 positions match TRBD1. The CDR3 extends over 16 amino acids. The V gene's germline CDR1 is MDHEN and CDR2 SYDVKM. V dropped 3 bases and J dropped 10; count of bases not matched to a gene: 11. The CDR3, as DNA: TGTGCCAGCAGTTTCTCAAGCGACAGGGGAGAATCACCCCTCCACTTT. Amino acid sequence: CASSFSSDRGESPLHF. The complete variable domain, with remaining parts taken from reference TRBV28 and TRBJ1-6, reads DVKVTQSSRYLVKRTGEKVFLECVQDMDHENMFWYRQDPGLGLRLIYFSYDVKMKEKGDIPEGYSVSREKKERFSLILESASTNQTSMYLCASSFSSDRGESPLHFGNGTRLTVT.

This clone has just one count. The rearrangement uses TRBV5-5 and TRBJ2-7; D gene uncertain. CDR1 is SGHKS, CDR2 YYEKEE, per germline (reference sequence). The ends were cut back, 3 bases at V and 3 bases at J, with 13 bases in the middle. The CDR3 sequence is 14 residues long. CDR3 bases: TGTGCCAGCAGCTGGTTATCCCCGGGCTACGAGCAGTACTTC. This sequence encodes CASSWLSPGYEQYF.

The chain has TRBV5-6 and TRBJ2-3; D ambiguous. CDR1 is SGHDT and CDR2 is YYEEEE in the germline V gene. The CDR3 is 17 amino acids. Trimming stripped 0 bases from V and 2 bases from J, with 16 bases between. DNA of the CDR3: TGTGCCAGCAGCTTGGGGATAAAGGCGGCGGCCACAGATACGCAGTATTTT. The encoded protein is CASSLGIKAAATDTQYF.

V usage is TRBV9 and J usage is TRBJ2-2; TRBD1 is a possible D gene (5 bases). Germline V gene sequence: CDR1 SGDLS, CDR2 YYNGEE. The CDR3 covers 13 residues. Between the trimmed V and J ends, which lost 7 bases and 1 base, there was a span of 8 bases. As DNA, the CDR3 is TGTGCCAGCGGTCAGGGGAACACCGGGGAGCTGTTTTTT. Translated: CASGQGNTGELFF. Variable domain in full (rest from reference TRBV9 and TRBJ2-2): DSGVTQTPKHLITATGQRVTLRCSPRSGDLSVYWYQQSLDQGLQFLIQYYNGEERAKGNILERFSAQQFPDLHSELNLSSLELGDSALYFCASGQGNTGELFFGEGSRLTVL.

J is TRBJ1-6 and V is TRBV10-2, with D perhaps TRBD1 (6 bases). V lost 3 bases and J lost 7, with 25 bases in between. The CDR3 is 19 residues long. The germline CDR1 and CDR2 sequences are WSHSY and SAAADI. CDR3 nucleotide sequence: TGCGCCAGCAGTGACCCTCCCCGGGACAAAAGAGGCTGGAATTCACCCCTCCACTTT. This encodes CASSDPPRDKRGWNSPLHF.

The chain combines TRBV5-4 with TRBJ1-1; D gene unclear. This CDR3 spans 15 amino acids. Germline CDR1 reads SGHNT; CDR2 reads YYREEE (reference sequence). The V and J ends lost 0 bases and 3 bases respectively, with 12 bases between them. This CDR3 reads CASSLEREGDTEAFF. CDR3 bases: TGTGCCAGCAGCTTGGAAAGGGAGGGAGACACTGAAGCTTTCTTT.

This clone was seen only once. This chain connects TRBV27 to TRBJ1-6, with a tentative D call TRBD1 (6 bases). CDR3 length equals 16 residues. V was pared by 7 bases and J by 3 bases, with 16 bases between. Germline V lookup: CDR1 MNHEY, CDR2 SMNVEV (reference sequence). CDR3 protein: CASTYRAPIYNSPLHF. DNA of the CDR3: TGTGCCAGCACCTACAGGGCCCCCATCTATAATTCACCCCTCCACTTT.

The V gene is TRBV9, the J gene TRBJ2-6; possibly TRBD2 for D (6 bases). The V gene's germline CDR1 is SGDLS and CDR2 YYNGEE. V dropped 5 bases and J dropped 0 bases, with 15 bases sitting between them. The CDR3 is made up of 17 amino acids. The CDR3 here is CASSSGLGYSGANVLTF. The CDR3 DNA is TGTGCCAGCAGTTCGGGACTGGGCTACTCTGGGGCCAACGTCCTGACTTTC.

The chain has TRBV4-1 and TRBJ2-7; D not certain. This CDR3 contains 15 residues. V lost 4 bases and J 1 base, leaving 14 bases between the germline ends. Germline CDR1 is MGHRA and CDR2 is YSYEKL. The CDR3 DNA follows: TGCGCCAGCAGCCCATCGGGCGATTCTTCCTACGAGCAGTACTTC. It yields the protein CASSPSGDSSYEQYF.

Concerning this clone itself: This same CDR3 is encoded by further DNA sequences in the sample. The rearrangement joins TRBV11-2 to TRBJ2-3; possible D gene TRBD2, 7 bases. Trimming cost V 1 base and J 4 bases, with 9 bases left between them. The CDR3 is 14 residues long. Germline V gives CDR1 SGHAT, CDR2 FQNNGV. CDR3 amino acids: CASSLAGGPDTQYF. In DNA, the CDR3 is TGTGCCAGCAGCTTAGCGGGGGGCCCAGATACGCAGTATTTT.

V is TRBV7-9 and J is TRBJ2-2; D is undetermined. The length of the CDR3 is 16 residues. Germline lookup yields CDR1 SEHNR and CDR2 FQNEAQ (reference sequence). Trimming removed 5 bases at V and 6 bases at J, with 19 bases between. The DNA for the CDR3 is TGTGCCAGCAGCCCAGGTCTGGGGTTCTCCGCCGGGGAGCTGTTTTTT. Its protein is CASSPGLGFSAGELFF.

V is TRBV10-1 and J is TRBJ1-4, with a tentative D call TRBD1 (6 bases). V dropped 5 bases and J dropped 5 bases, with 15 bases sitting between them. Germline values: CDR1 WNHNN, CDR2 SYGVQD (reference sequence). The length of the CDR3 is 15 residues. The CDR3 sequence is CASSKQGALNEKLFF. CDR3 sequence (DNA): TGCGCCAGCAGTAAACAGGGTGCCCTAAATGAAAAACTGTTTTTT.

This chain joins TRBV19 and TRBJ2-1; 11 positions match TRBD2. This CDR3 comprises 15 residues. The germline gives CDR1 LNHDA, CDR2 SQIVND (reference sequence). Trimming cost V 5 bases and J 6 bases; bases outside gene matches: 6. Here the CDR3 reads CASSLLAGGPNEQFF. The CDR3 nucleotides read TGTGCCAGTAGTCTTTTAGCGGGGGGGCCCAATGAGCAGTTCTTC.

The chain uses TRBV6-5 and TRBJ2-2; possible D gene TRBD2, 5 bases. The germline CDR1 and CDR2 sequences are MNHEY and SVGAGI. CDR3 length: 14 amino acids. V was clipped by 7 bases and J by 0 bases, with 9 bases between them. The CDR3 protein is CASTDYPNTGELFF. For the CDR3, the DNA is TGTGCCAGCACCGACTACCCGAACACCGGGGAGCTGTTTTTT.

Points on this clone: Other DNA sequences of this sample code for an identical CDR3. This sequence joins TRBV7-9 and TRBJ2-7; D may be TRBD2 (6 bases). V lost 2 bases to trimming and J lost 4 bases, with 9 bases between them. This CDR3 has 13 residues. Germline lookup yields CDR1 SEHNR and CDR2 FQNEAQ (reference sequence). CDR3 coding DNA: TGTGCCAGCAGCTTATCCAGCGGGTACGAGCAGTACTTC. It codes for CASSLSSGYEQYF.

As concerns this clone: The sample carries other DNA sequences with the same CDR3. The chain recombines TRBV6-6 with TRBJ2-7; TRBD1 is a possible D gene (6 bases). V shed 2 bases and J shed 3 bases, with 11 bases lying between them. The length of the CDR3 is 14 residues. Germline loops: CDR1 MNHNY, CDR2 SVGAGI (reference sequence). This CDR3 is CASSYAQGGYEQYF. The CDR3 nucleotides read TGTGCCAGCAGTTACGCACAGGGCGGCTACGAGCAGTACTTC.